Below, one TCR beta chain is given with its context. This may be a read error, as it is one base from a much larger clone. Given the absence of the conserved phenylalanine or tryptophan at the CDR3 end, a read error is likely. The data originate from a study of Graves' ophthalmopathy and Graves' hyperthyroidism. RNA transcripts were the source from which TCR beta CDR3 regions were amplified. A first-round RT-PCR used HTBI primers, followed by a second-round multiplex PCR. TCRdb recomputed calls from the multiplex PCR reads with MiXCR, one row per CDR3 protein. The sample holds about 220,000 distinct CDR3 sequences; roughly 21% are singletons and the top ten take roughly 44%. Germline V gene data show CDR1 as MDHEN and CDR2 as SYDVKM. The length of the CDR3 is 12 residues. Trimming shortened V by 5 bases and J by 8 bases, and 13 bases separated the two germline ends.

What was sequenced was peripheral blood. The chain recombines TRBV28 with TRBJ2-7; weak D call: TRBD1 (6 bases). The receptor was derived from a woman in her forties or fifties with Graves' ophthalmopathy. The CDR3 bases are TGTGCCAGCAGTCCCCCCAGGGGAAAGCAGTACCTC. It specifies CASSPPRGKQYL.